Sequencing of this TCR beta chain was carried out in a study of shared clonotypes between healthy human individuals. Repertoires were generated with immunoSEQ multiplex PCR, while TCRdb's copy carries only in-frame clones and drops some. Here the sample spans about 1.5 million clones, around 98% being singletons. The specimen was naive CD4+ T cells sorted from blood. Subset: CD45RA+ positively selected. This sequence originates from a man younger than 45 in good health.

CDR3 bases: TGCGCCAGCAGCTCCGGCTCCGGGACTACCAACACCGGGGAGCTGTTTTTT. Its protein is CASSSGSGTTNTGELFF. The V and J genes are TRBV5-1 and TRBJ2-2; 7 positions agree with TRBD2. V shed 3 bases and J 2 bases; nucleotides not matched to a gene: 10. The CDR3 has 17 residues. Germline CDR1 reads SGHRS; CDR2 reads YFSETQ.